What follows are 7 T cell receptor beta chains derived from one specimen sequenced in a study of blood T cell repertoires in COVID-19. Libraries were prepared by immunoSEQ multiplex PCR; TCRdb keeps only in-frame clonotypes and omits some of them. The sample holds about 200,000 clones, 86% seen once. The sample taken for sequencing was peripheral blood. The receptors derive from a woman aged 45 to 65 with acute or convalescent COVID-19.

This chain's CDR3 is CASSPYGGSSYEQYF. DNA for the CDR3: TGTGCCAGCAGCCCATACGGCGGGAGCTCCTACGAGCAGTACTTC. The chain recombines TRBV6-5 with TRBJ2-7; 7 bases fit TRBD2. The CDR3 is 15 residues long. Unmatched junction bases numbered 8, after V lost 6 bases and J lost 0 bases. CDR1 and CDR2 (germline): MNHEY, SVGAGI.

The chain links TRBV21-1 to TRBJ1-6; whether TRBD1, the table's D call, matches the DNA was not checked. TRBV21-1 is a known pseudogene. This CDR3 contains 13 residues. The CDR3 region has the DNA TGTGCCAGCAGCAAAGCACAGGGATCACCCCTCCACTTT. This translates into CASSKAQGSPLHF.

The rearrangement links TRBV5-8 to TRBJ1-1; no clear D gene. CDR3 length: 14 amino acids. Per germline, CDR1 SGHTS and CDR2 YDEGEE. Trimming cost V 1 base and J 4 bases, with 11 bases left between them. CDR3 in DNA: TGTGCCAGCAGCTTGCCCTACAGACGCACTGAAGCTTTCTTT. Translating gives CASSLPYRRTEAFF.

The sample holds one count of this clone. CDR3 sequence (DNA): TGCGCCAGCAGCACTTTCGGGGGGCACACAGATACGCAGTATTTT. Translated, it gives CASSTFGGHTDTQYF. The genes are TRBV5-1 and TRBJ2-3, with D tentatively TRBD2 (7 bases). The germline V gene has CDR1 SGHRS and CDR2 YFSETQ. The CDR3 consists of 15 residues. V was pared by 4 bases and J by 2 bases, with 14 bases between. Based on the CDR3 plus reference TRBV5-1 and TRBJ2-3, the full variable domain is KAGVTQTPRYLIKTRGQQVTLSCSPISGHRSVSWYQQTPGQGLQFLFEYFSETQRNKGNFPGRFSGRQFSNSRSEMNVSTLELGDSALYLCASSTFGGHTDTQYFGPGTRLTVL.

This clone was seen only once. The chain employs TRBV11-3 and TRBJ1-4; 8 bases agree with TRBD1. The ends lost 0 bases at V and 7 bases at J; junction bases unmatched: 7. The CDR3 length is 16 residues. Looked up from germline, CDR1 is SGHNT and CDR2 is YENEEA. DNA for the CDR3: TGTGCCAGCAGCTTAGATTCGGGCAGGGGGCCTGAAAAACTGTTTTTT. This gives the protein CASSLDSGRGPEKLFF.

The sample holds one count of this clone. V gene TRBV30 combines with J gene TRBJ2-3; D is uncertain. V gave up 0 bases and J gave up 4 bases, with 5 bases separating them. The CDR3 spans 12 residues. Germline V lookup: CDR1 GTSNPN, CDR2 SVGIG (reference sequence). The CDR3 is CAWSVGADTQYF. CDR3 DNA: TGTGCCTGGAGTGTCGGAGCAGATACGCAGTATTTT.

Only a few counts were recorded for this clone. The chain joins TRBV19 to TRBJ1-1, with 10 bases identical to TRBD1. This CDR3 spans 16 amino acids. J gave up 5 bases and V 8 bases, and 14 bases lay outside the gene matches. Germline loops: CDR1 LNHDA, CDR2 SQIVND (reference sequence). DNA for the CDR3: TGTGCCAGTTTCTCGCGGACAGGGGGGATAAGGACTGAAGCTTTCTTT. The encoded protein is CASFSRTGGIRTEAFF.